The clone carrying this TCR beta chain turned up a few times. The antigen is unknown. Rearranged V-D-J TRB sequences were amplified with a mixed TRB-A/B primer pool. TCRdb re-called the multiplex PCR reads with MiXCR, one entry per CDR3 protein. The sample holds around 13,000 distinct CDR3 sequences, 26% seen once. TCR beta rearrangements were amplified from peripheral blood genomic DNA. This record comes from a study of T cell repertoires in aging, cancer and after chemotherapy. Study background: Healthy donor repertoires were recorded over several months to years and showed clear clonal overlap. Study-level results: Median generation probability rose over the chemotherapy interval in each cancer cohort, suggesting rebound thymic output. Age-matched healthy donors had significantly more diverse, less clonal blood TCR repertoires than untreated cancer patients. Loss of evenness, beyond lost richness, contributed to age-related TCR diversity decline in cancer patients.

Deletions cut 0 bases from V and 8 bases from J, with 11 bases between. The CDR3 sequence is 14 residues long. Germline V gene sequence: CDR1 SGHTA, CDR2 FQGNSA. V usage is TRBV7-2 and J usage is TRBJ2-1; maybe TRBD2 (6 bases). This clonotype originated in a human donor in good health. Sequencing input: blood. The DNA for the CDR3 is TGTGCCAGCAGCTTAGCTTCGGGGGACTATGAGCAGTTCTTC. It specifies CASSLASGDYEQFF.